This entry features one T cell receptor beta chain sequence. Assay used: immunoSEQ multiplex PCR; TCRdb lists only in-frame clones, some missing. The table includes over 95,000 clones, around 84% detected once. The data belong to a study of blood T cell repertoires in COVID-19. This CDR3 region has 16 residues. Per the germline V gene, CDR1 is SEHNR and CDR2 is FQNEAQ (reference sequence). With 1 base clipped from V and 3 bases from J, the junction kept 6 bases outside the gene matches. The source material was peripheral blood. The chain uses TRBV7-9 and TRBJ2-3; the match to TRBD1 covers 8 bases. The origin of this receptor is a woman aged 40-49 years with acute or convalescent COVID-19. The CDR3 DNA follows: TGTGCCAGCAGCTTAGATCGGACAGGGCGTACAGATACGCAGTATTTT. This encodes CASSLDRTGRTDTQYF.